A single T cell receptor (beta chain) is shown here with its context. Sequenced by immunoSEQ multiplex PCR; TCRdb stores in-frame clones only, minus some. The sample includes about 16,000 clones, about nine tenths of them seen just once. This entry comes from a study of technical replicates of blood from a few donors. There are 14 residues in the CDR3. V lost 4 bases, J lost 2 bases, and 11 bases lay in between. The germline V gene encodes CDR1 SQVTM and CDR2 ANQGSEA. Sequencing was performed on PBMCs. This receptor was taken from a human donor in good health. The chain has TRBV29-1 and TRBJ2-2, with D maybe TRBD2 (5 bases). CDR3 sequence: CSVGSGTNTGELFF. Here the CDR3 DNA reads TGCAGCGTTGGCAGCGGAACTAACACCGGGGAGCTGTTTTTT.